The 8 T cell receptor beta chains listed next were all sequenced from one sample in a study of blood T cell repertoires in COVID-19. The data were produced by immunoSEQ multiplex PCR, yet TCRdb's version contains in-frame clones alone and is incomplete. The table has some 300,000 clones, about 91% seen once. Sequencing was performed on PBMCs or T cells enriched from blood (not recorded which). Every receptor here comes from a woman in her thirties or forties who had recovered from COVID-19.

The CDR3 sequence is CASTGGDTQYF. CDR3 DNA sequence: TGCGCCAGCACAGGGGGAGATACGCAGTATTTT. This chain joins TRBV5-1 and TRBJ2-3, with 7 bases that match TRBD1. This CDR3 contains 11 residues. Germline V gives CDR1 SGHRS, CDR2 YFSETQ. J was trimmed by 5 bases and V by 6 bases; bases with no gene match: 0.

The gene calls are TRBV10-2 and TRBJ2-1; D is unresolved. The CDR3 extends over 15 amino acids. Germline CDR1 and CDR2: WSHSY and SAAADI. The ends were cut back, 5 bases at V and 0 bases at J, with 11 bases in the middle. This chain's CDR3 is CASSSHSSSYNEQFF. In DNA form, the CDR3 reads TGCGCCAGCAGTAGCCACTCAAGCTCCTACAATGAGCAGTTCTTC.

This chain joins TRBV9 and TRBJ2-2; the match to TRBD2 covers 11 bases. The germline gives CDR1 SGDLS, CDR2 YYNGEE. The CDR3 is 17 residues long. The V and J ends lost 0 bases and 3 bases, in that order; junction bases with no gene match: 4. The CDR3 DNA follows: TGTGCCAGCAGCGTAGAACTAGCGGGGGCCTACACCGGGGAGCTGTTTTTT. This codes for CASSVELAGAYTGELFF.

The chain has TRBV9 and TRBJ2-3; no definite D call. The CDR3 spans 14 residues. The V end was cut by 3 bases, the J end by 2 bases, with 10 bases between. Germline CDR1 and CDR2: SGDLS and YYNGEE. The CDR3 is CASSAQHATDTQYF. DNA for the CDR3: TGTGCCAGCAGCGCCCAACATGCCACAGATACGCAGTATTTT.

V usage is TRBV19 and J usage is TRBJ2-2, with TRBD2 identical over 14 bases. This CDR3 comprises 19 residues. The germline gives CDR1 LNHDA, CDR2 SQIVND (reference sequence). Unmatched junction bases numbered 15, after V lost 7 bases and J lost 5 bases. The CDR3 loop is CASTPRGTSGGSWTGELFF. As DNA, the CDR3 is TGTGCCAGTACCCCCCGGGGGACTAGCGGGGGATCGTGGACCGGGGAGCTGTTTTTT.

J is TRBJ2-1 and V is TRBV24-1; 11 bases are a match to TRBD2. Trimming removed 3 bases from V and 10 bases from J; junction bases left unmatched: 13. Per germline, CDR1 KGHDR and CDR2 SFDVKD. There are 17 residues in the CDR3. Here the CDR3 reads CATSDPSSGGVRNEQFF. In DNA form, the CDR3 reads TGTGCCACCAGTGATCCTAGTAGCGGGGGGGTAAGAAACGAGCAGTTCTTC.

V usage is TRBV19 and J usage is TRBJ2-7; 7 nucleotides match TRBD1. There are 17 residues in the CDR3. Trimming removed 6 bases from V and 0 bases from J; junction bases left unmatched: 14. Germline V gene lookup returns CDR1 LNHDA and CDR2 SQIVND (reference sequence). The CDR3 loop is CASSEQGSYGFSYEQYF. The CDR3 coding sequence is TGTGCCAGTAGCGAACAGGGGTCCTACGGTTTCTCCTACGAGCAGTACTTC.

The rearrangement uses TRBV9 and TRBJ1-4; the match to TRBD1 covers 7 bases. This CDR3 comprises 16 residues. After removal of 3 bases from V and 8 bases from J, the junction contained 13 bases not matched to a gene. In germline, CDR1 is SGDLS, CDR2 YYNGEE. CDR3 sequence reads: CASSEGPGVQGEKLFF. CDR3 nucleotide sequence: TGTGCCAGCAGCGAGGGCCCGGGGGTACAGGGGGAAAAACTGTTTTTT.